This record looks at one T cell receptor beta chain sequence and its context. Its antigen remains undetermined. Within one base of it there is no much larger clone, and no base qualities were kept. The data belong to a study of OX40 agonist ivuxolimab in advanced cancers. General notes on the study: The costimulatory receptor OX40 (CD134) was targeted by ivuxolimab, a fully human IgG2 agonistic monoclonal antibody. Among the roughly 52 dose-escalation patients, some 19 had hepatocellular carcinoma, roughly 15 melanoma, 9 renal cell carcinoma and 9 head and neck cancer. Prior anti-PD-1, anti-PD-L1 or anti-CTLA-4 therapy was permitted, and checkpoint inhibitors had been received by approximately 39% of dose-escalation patients. A male proportion of nearly 85% and a mean age of roughly 55 years, ranging from about 20 to 79, were recorded for the dose-escalation cohort. The paper describes the monotherapy dose-escalation part (N of about 52 patients) of the phase I trial of ivuxolimab. Peripheral TCRbeta sequencing was intended to test whether TCR sequence diversity was altered and clonal T-cell expansion was caused by ivuxolimab. Intravenous ivuxolimab was administered to patients every 2 weeks at six dose levels: 0.01, 0.1, 0.3, 1.5, 3 and 10 mg/kg. Three dose-escalation patients achieved partial responses, one with hepatocellular carcinoma and two with cutaneous melanoma.

For sequencing of the TCRbeta CDR3 region, genomic DNA was extracted from the sorted cells. The immunoSEQ Assay was used for sequencing of TCRbeta CDR3 regions. Imported from immuneACCESS, the table was reduced by TCRdb to in-frame sequences with V and J called. These copies leave out some clones; in studies compared against another copy, an unresolved V gene accounts for under half, and the cause of the remainder is not known. The sample table records tens of thousands of clones; around 90% of these occur just once. The ten largest account for approximately 16% of the sample. The trial excluded patients who had a history of autoimmune disease or were on systemic immunosuppression. Peripheral blood for TCR sequencing was collected from all dose cohorts at baseline, on cycle 4 day 1, and on cycle 7 day 1. Samples came from an open-label, multicenter, first-in-human phase I dose-escalation trial of ivuxolimab. The trial enrolled adults with locally advanced or metastatic head and neck squamous cell, hepatocellular, melanoma or renal cell carcinoma. CD4+ and CD8+ T cells were sorted separately from peripheral blood before TCR sequencing.

The cysteine opens and the phenylalanine closes a CDR3 of 14 amino acids. This entry keeps only the CDR3 DNA: 42 bases, framed from base 1. Relative to germline, V is 0 bases shorter and J is 5 bases shorter, with 10 bases between their ends. As encoded in the germline V gene, CDR1 is ENHRY while CDR2 is SYGVKD. Broad study findings and their caveats: After ivuxolimab, CD8+ T cells had more expanded clones than CD4+ T cells on average. In the 0.1-3.0 mg/kg groups, partial responders were among the patients with the lowest normalized peripheral clonal expansion, particularly in CD8+ T cells. Clonal expansion of both CD4+ and CD8+ blood T cells was observed from baseline to week 6 at doses 0.1 to 3.0 mg/kg. Low levels of normalized T-cell clonal expansion were also seen in some nonresponding patients. The antigen specificity of the clonally expanded peripheral T cells was not determined.

The receptor chain draws on TRBV10-3 and TRBJ2-5; no D gene is confidently identified. The sequencing here drew on CD4+ or CD8+ T cells sorted from blood, taken in a trial of the OX40 agonist ivuxolimab. The source is an adult with an advanced solid tumor such as melanoma, head and neck, liver or kidney cancer. The CDR3 loop reads CAISESLTHETQYF. The sequenced DNA is TGTGCCATCAGTGAGTCGCTAACGCACGAGACCCAGTACTTC.